There are a few counts of the clone carrying this T cell receptor (beta chain). The data stem from a study of early T cells in non-severe SARS-CoV-2 infection. V was cut by 0 bases and J by 2 bases, with 7 bases left in between. Germline assignment: CDR1 SGHDN and CDR2 FVKESK. The CDR3 is 15 residues long. One entry per CDR3 protein, called by TCRdb with MiXCR from the 5' RACE reads. The sample consists of fewer than 100,000 distinct CDR3 sequences, around 11% of them appearing once. The chain recombines TRBV14 with TRBJ2-2, with D perhaps matching TRBD1 or TRBD2 (5 bases each). This clonotype originated in an adult who was a healthcare worker with PCR-confirmed SARS-CoV-2 infection or an uninfected control (not recorded which). The specimen sequenced was whole blood. The CDR3 DNA follows: TGTGCCAGCAGCCAAGACCGGGACAACACCGGGGAGCTGTTTTTT. Its translation is CASSQDRDNTGELFF.